This T cell receptor beta chain came from a study of CD8 T cells in Susac syndrome (dated by TCRdb to the late 2010s). Regarding the research as a whole: Whether CD8+ T cell activation and differentiation in Susac syndrome was antigen driven was tested using repertoire sequencing.

Peripheral blood CD8+ and CD4+ T cells from healthy donors, Susac syndrome patients and multiple sclerosis patients were profiled using high-throughput TCR beta sequencing. The multiple sclerosis controls were treatment-naive patients whose relapsing-remitting disease, either stable or active, fulfilled the revised McDonald criteria. CD8+ TEMRA cells were enriched by FACS, while bulk CD8+ and CD4+ T cells were purified by magnetic negative isolation. Blood was collected in EDTA tubes and processed within 24 hours, with PBMCs isolated through density gradient centrifugation. PBMCs intended for TCR sequencing were frozen in liquid nitrogen and were later thawed in a 37 degrees C water bath. Purity of sorted or isolated CD4+, CD8+ and CD8+ TEMRA cells was at least 90%. The CDR3 covers 18 residues, taking in both the cysteine and the phenylalanine. This entry keeps only the CDR3 DNA: 54 bases, framed from base 1. Between the V and J ends, shortened by 4 bases and 0 bases respectively, the junction contains 21 bases. Taken from the germline V gene, the CDR1 and CDR2 loops are SGHDN and FVKESK.

The full study reports these points: The number of individuals in the TCR sequencing and HLA analysis was acknowledged as relatively small.

As regards this clonotype: Its binding antigen is unknown. It has no much larger one-base neighbor in the sample; base qualities were not kept.

RNA was extracted using the RNeasy kit, and roughly 0.5 to 1 ug of the RNA was reverse transcribed with random hexamers. The immunoSEQ multiplex PCR assay, covering 54 Vbeta and 13 Jbeta segments, was used to amplify TCR beta CDR3 regions. To correct PCR amplification bias, a synthetic template baseline was used for both primer optimization and computational correction. The published analysis was carried out like this. Reads were annotated to V, D and J genes per IMGT and analyzed with immunoSEQ Analyzer, keeping only productive sequences. Clonality was computed as one minus Shannon entropy normalized by log2 of the number of productive unique sequences. For each patient and control, public and private clones were evaluated within the 100 most prevalent clones. Susac-specific clones were defined as absent from healthy and MS cohorts, over a thousand published viral clones and other ImmuneACCESS disease sequences. TCRdb reworked the public reads: Q25 trimming with fastp, MiXCR clone assembly, productive beta chains retained. Merged by CDR3 protein, the rows form single entries marked with the most common genes and DNA. These V and J calls rely on TCRdb rather than the paper's analysis. This sample comprises 200,000 or so distinct CDR3 sequences, approximately 94% of them detected only once. The ten biggest clones cover about 0.093% of the sample.

The chain employs TRBV14 and TRBJ1-2, with no confident D gene call. Specimen: CD4+ T cells from PBMCs. This clonotype was sampled from a human donor with multiple sclerosis. The sequence in DNA is TGTGCCAGCAGCCTGACGGTTCATGACGGGAGATCTAACTATGGCTACACCTTC. Its coded protein is CASSLTVHDGRSNYGYTF.